The 13 T cell receptor beta chains reported below all come from one sample, sequenced in a study of blood T cell repertoires in COVID-19. Here immunoSEQ multiplex PCR was the method, and the copy in TCRdb shows in-frame clones only, minus some. The top ten hold 2.1% of the sample, which has roughly 53,000 clones, about nine tenths seen once. Sequencing was done on a sample of peripheral blood. These receptors were taken from a woman at least 80 years old with COVID-19, enrolled during active disease.

The rearrangement uses TRBV5-1 and TRBJ1-2; no clear D. Germline V gene sequence: CDR1 SGHRS, CDR2 YFSETQ. V lost 2 bases, J lost 0 bases, and 8 bases lay in between. The CDR3 extends over 14 amino acids. The CDR3 loop is CASSFREANYGYTF. CDR3 sequence (DNA): TGCGCCAGCAGCTTCCGCGAAGCTAACTATGGCTACACCTTC.

In regard to this clone: This CDR3 is also generated by other DNA sequences in the sample. V gene TRBV6-6 combines with J gene TRBJ2-1; D may be TRBD1 (6 bases). Trimming took 5 bases from V and 0 from J, leaving 26 bases between them. This CDR3 has 20 amino acids. Looked up from germline, CDR1 is MNHNY and CDR2 is SVGAGI (reference sequence). The CDR3 is CASSRKGFRVGGSSYNEQFF. The CDR3 DNA reads TGTGCCAGCAGTCGCAAAGGGTTTCGGGTAGGGGGTTCCTCCTACAATGAGCAGTTCTTC.

The V and J genes are TRBV28 and TRBJ1-5; TRBD1 matches at 7 bases. Trimming removed 6 bases from V and 6 bases from J; junction bases left unmatched: 8. Germline V gene lookup returns CDR1 MDHEN and CDR2 SYDVKM. The CDR3 is 14 residues long. In nucleotides, the CDR3 is TGTGCCAGCAGGGAGAGGGGGCGCGTTCAGCCCCAGCATTTT. It specifies CASRERGRVQPQHF. The complete variable domain, with remaining parts taken from reference TRBV28 and TRBJ1-5, reads DVKVTQSSRYLVKRTGEKVFLECVQDMDHENMFWYRQDPGLGLRLIYFSYDVKMKEKGDIPEGYSVSREKKERFSLILESASTNQTSMYLCASRERGRVQPQHFGDGTRLSIL.

V usage is TRBV2 and J usage is TRBJ1-6; D remains ambiguous. The V end was cut by 6 bases, the J end by 6 bases, with 12 bases between. CDR3 size: 14 residues. The V gene's germline CDR1 is SNHLY and CDR2 FYNNEI. DNA for the CDR3: TGTGCCAGCAGGCCCCGTGGCCCTAATTCACCCCTCCACTTT. It encodes CASRPRGPNSPLHF.

This clone appeared once. The chain recombines TRBV18 with TRBJ1-4, with TRBD1 matching 9 bases. The CDR3 has 15 residues. From germline, CDR1 is KGHSH and CDR2 LQKENI. V lost 3 bases to trimming and J lost 6 bases; unmatched junction nucleotides: 5. Here the CDR3 reads CASSPMDRGYEKLFF. The DNA for the CDR3 is TGTGCCAGCTCACCGATGGACAGGGGTTATGAAAAACTGTTTTTT.

The chain couples TRBV11-2 to TRBJ1-1; 8 bases match TRBD1. CDR1 SGHAT and CDR2 FQNNGV come from the germline V gene. This CDR3 spans 14 amino acids. With V trimmed by 5 bases and J by 3 bases, 5 bases remained unmatched. In DNA form, the CDR3 reads TGTGCCAGCAGCCAGCAGGGGGCACACACTGAAGCTTTCTTT. This encodes CASSQQGAHTEAFF.

CDR3 bases: TGTGCCACCAGCGACCTAGCAGGGGGCAGCTCTGGAAACACCATATATTTT. Its translation is CATSDLAGGSSGNTIYF. The chain recombines TRBV15 with TRBJ1-3; 8 bases fit TRBD1. This CDR3 has 17 residues. The V segment lost 5 bases and the J segment 0 bases; nucleotides outside the gene matches: 9. The germline V gene encodes CDR1 LNHNV and CDR2 YYDKDF (reference sequence).

The chain couples TRBV5-1 to TRBJ1-4; D might be TRBD1 (6 bases). V lost 5 bases and J 6 bases, leaving 20 bases between the germline ends. The germline V gene encodes CDR1 SGHRS and CDR2 YFSETQ. The CDR3 runs 16 residues. The CDR3 bases are TGCGCCAGCAGTACGGGGACACCTGAACCGTATGAAAAACTGTTTTTT. As protein: CASSTGTPEPYEKLFF.

This clone was recorded once. The chain uses TRBV24-1 and TRBJ2-3, with 7 nucleotides matching TRBD1. Germline V CDR1 and CDR2: KGHDR, SFDVKD. CDR3 length: 14 residues. V lost 3 bases to trimming and J lost 3 bases; unmatched junction nucleotides: 2. The CDR3 DNA reads as TGTGCCACCAGTGATGTCAGGGGGACAGATACGCAGTATTTT. Encoded protein: CATSDVRGTDTQYF.

The J gene is TRBJ2-7, the V gene TRBV28; D not certain. The CDR3 is made up of 15 amino acids. Germline CDR1 is MDHEN and CDR2 is SYDVKM. V was shortened by 1 base and J by 0 bases, with 10 bases between the two germline ends. This CDR3 reads CASSLYGSSSYEQYF. CDR3 DNA: TGTGCCAGCAGTTTATACGGTTCGAGCTCCTACGAGCAGTACTTC.

The rearrangement joins TRBV5-4 to TRBJ1-3; D is undetermined. V was pared by 0 bases and J by 2 bases, with 12 bases between. The CDR3 sequence is 16 residues long. Looked up from germline, CDR1 is SGHNT and CDR2 is YYREEE (reference sequence). The CDR3 loop is CASSLATRSPGNTIYF. CDR3 bases: TGTGCCAGCAGCTTGGCCACTAGGAGCCCTGGAAACACCATATATTTT. The whole variable domain, remainder taken from reference TRBV5-4 and TRBJ1-3, is ETGVTQSPTHLIKTRGQQVTLRCSSQSGHNTVSWYQQALGQGPQFIFQYYREEENGRGNFPPRFSGLQFPNYSSELNVNALELDDSALYLCASSLATRSPGNTIYFGEGSWLTVV.

This clone has just a few counts. The chain couples TRBV6-1 to TRBJ1-1, with TRBD1 identical over 7 bases. CDR1 and CDR2 (germline): MNHNS, SASEGT. CDR3 length: 14 amino acids. J gave up 3 bases and V 2 bases, and 3 bases lay outside the gene matches. The chain's CDR3 is CASSEPGQYTEAFF. DNA for the CDR3: TGTGCCAGCAGTGAACCGGGACAGTACACTGAAGCTTTCTTT.

The chain joins TRBV10-3 to TRBJ1-6; D remains unclear. The CDR3 covers 12 residues. V dropped 6 bases and J dropped 7 bases, with 7 bases sitting between them. The germline CDR1 and CDR2 sequences are ENHRY and SYGVKD. The CDR3 spells CAIRDLNSPLHF. In DNA form, the CDR3 reads TGTGCCATCAGGGACTTAAATTCACCCCTCCACTTT.